Following are 17 T cell receptor beta chains from one sample sequenced in a study of blood T cells in healthy people across ages. Next came a second PCR, run for about 6 to 11 cycles, which used a sample-barcoded 5' primer along with a J-beta primer mix. TCRdb used MiXCR to reprocess the 5' RACE reads, holding one entry per CDR3 protein. The sample lists hundreds of thousands of distinct CDR3 sequences, over 20% occurring once. The specimen sequenced was blood. Receptors were obtained from a man between 65 and 79 years old in good health.

This sequence joins TRBV6-2 or TRBV6-3 and TRBJ2-1, with a possible D match to TRBD1 (5 bases). From germline, CDR1 is MNHEY and CDR2 SVGEGT. Trimming cost V 2 bases and J 8 bases, with 13 bases left between them. CDR3 length: 14 residues. The CDR3 DNA reads as TGTGCCAGCAGTTACGACAGATCAGGCGATGAGCAGTTCTTC. Translated, it gives CASSYDRSGDEQFF.

The rearrangement links TRBV9 to TRBJ2-5; no definite D call. The closer fit of TRBJ2-1 to the DNA end suggests the J call may be wrong. The CDR3 spans 11 residues. Germline V lookup: CDR1 SGDLS, CDR2 YYNGEE. The CDR3 spells CASSVRNEQFF. The CDR3 nucleotides read TGTGCCAGCAGCGTACGTAATGAGCAGTTCTTC.

This clonotype was counted only a few times. The chain has TRBV20-1 and TRBJ1-1; TRBD1 might be the D (6 bases). V was trimmed by 4 bases and J by 0 bases, leaving 15 bases between them. CDR1 DFQATT and CDR2 SNEGSKA come from the germline V gene (reference sequence). The CDR3 sequence is 15 residues long. The CDR3 DNA follows: TGCAGTGCTACGGAGACCGGGGGCTTGAACACTGAAGCTTTCTTT. It specifies CSATETGGLNTEAFF.

This clonotype was found a few times. The V call is TRBV11-2, the J call TRBJ2-2, with 10 bases aligning to TRBD2. The CDR3 consists of 17 residues. CDR1 and CDR2 (germline): SGHAT, FQNNGV. The ends lost 0 bases at V and 5 bases at J; junction bases unmatched: 6. The CDR3 region is CASSLEPLAGVTGELFF. CDR3 coding DNA: TGTGCCAGCAGCTTAGAACCTCTAGCGGGAGTTACCGGGGAGCTGTTTTTT.

The V gene is TRBV5-1, the J gene TRBJ2-2; no reliable D call. V was shortened by 0 bases and J by 6 bases, with 21 bases between the two germline ends. The length of the CDR3 is 18 residues. Germline CDR1 SGHRS, CDR2 YFSETQ. This CDR3 is CASSLAFGDGSYAGELFF. The CDR3, as DNA: TGCGCCAGCAGCTTGGCCTTCGGCGACGGAAGTTACGCCGGGGAGCTGTTTTTT.

This clonotype has more than one count but fewer than ten. This chain joins TRBV21-1 and TRBJ1-3. TRBV21-1 is described as a pseudogene. CDR3 length equals 18 residues. CDR3 sequence: CASSKPSVGRGVGNTIYF. The CDR3 DNA reads as TGTGCCAGCAGCAAACCCTCCGTGGGGAGGGGAGTAGGAAACACCATATATTTT.

In its sample, this clonotype was seen a few times. The rearrangement links TRBV14 to TRBJ1-1; D is ambiguous. Germline values: CDR1 SGHDN, CDR2 FVKESK. Trimming removed 0 bases at V and 0 bases at J, with 11 bases between. There are 16 residues in the CDR3. The CDR3 nucleotides read TGTGCCAGCAGCCAAGATCTTCAGAAGATGAACACTGAAGCTTTCTTT. This sequence encodes CASSQDLQKMNTEAFF.

The V call is TRBV6-5, the J call TRBJ1-4, with D possibly TRBD1 on 6 matching bases. The CDR3 length is 16 residues. The V gene lost 2 bases and the J gene lost 3 bases, with 13 bases spanning the gap. Per the germline V gene, CDR1 is MNHEY and CDR2 is SVGAGI. Written as DNA, the CDR3 is TGTGCCAGCAGTTACCGTCGGGGGGCAGCTAATGAAAAACTGTTTTTT. Translated, it gives CASSYRRGAANEKLFF.

The chain combines TRBV5-1 with TRBJ2-7; D possibly corresponds to TRBD1 (5 bases). Trimming cost V 3 bases and J 3 bases, with 16 bases left between them. CDR3 size: 15 residues. The V gene's germline CDR1 is SGHRS and CDR2 YFSETQ. CDR3 sequence reads: CASSSQGAEDYEQYF. CDR3 bases: TGCGCCAGCAGCTCTCAGGGCGCAGAGGACTACGAGCAGTACTTC.

The rearrangement uses TRBV2 and TRBJ2-5; possibly TRBD1 for D (6 bases). Germline CDR1 reads SNHLY; CDR2 reads FYNNEI. The germline V and J ends were trimmed by 7 bases and 5 bases, with 14 bases remaining between them. This CDR3 has 13 amino acids. CDR3 bases: TGTGCCAGCACCCGACAGGTCACTGAGACCCAGTACTTC. Protein product: CASTRQVTETQYF.

This clonotype came up a few times. This chain links TRBV7-2 with TRBJ2-5; TRBD1 or TRBD2 may be the D gene (5 bases each). Germline V gene sequence: CDR1 SGHTA, CDR2 FQGNSA. This CDR3 is built from 16 residues. V was shortened by 1 base and J by 5 bases, with 17 bases between the two germline ends. CDR3 sequence: CASSLEIGEYGETQYF. The CDR3, as DNA: TGTGCCAGCAGCTTAGAAATAGGGGAGTACGGGGAGACCCAGTACTTC.

The genes are TRBV25-1 and TRBJ1-6; D possibly corresponds to TRBD1 (5 bases). V lost 3 bases and J 5 bases, leaving 11 bases between the germline ends. The germline V gene encodes CDR1 MGHDK and CDR2 SYGVNS. There are 15 residues in the CDR3. CDR3 in amino acids: CASSEPGLNNSPLHF. CDR3 DNA sequence: TGTGCCAGCAGTGAGCCGGGACTGAATAATTCACCCCTCCACTTT. Using reference TRBV25-1 and TRBJ1-6 for the parts outside the CDR3, the full variable domain is EADIYQTPRYLVIGTGKKITLECSQTMGHDKMYWYQQDPGMELHLIHYSYGVNSTEKGDLSSESTVSRIRTEHFPLTLESARPSHTSQYLCASSEPGLNNSPLHFGNGTRLTVT.

This clonotype has only a few counts. This CDR3 reads CASKHRGPITDTQYF. The CDR3 DNA is TGTGCCAGCAAACACAGGGGGCCGATCACAGATACGCAGTATTTT. The V call is TRBV5-6, the J call TRBJ2-3; 9 nucleotides align to TRBD1. V shed 6 bases, J shed 2 bases, and the junction held 7 bases outside the gene matches. The CDR3 has 15 amino acids. From germline, CDR1 is SGHDT and CDR2 YYEEEE.

This clonotype was seen at least ten times. The chain carries TRBV2 and TRBJ2-7, with D possibly TRBD1 on 6 matching bases. The CDR3 contains 13 residues. CDR1 is SNHLY, CDR2 FYNNEI, per germline. V lost 6 bases to trimming and J lost 3 bases, with 12 bases between them. The CDR3 loop is CASRKGTNYEQYF. Written as DNA, the CDR3 is TGTGCCAGCAGGAAAGGGACAAACTACGAGCAGTACTTC.

The chain employs TRBV3-1 and TRBJ2-1, with TRBD1 as a possible D gene (5 bases). V dropped 3 bases and J dropped 6 bases, with 9 bases sitting between them. The CDR3 contains 13 residues. Germline assignment: CDR1 LGHDT and CDR2 YNNKEL (reference sequence). CDR3 in DNA: TGTGCCAGCAGCCAGGATGACAGCAATGAGCAGTTCTTC. Translating gives CASSQDDSNEQFF.

The CDR3 sequence: CASSLTPGQFFNEQFF. CDR3 coding DNA: TGTGCCAGCAGCCTCACCCCGGGACAGTTTTTCAATGAGCAGTTCTTC. The V gene is TRBV7-2, the J gene TRBJ2-1, with TRBD1 matching over 7 bases. The germline gives CDR1 SGHTA, CDR2 FQGNSA. The junction had 13 bases not matched to a gene; V was cut back by 5 bases and J by 6 bases. This CDR3 comprises 16 residues.

Ten or more counts support this clonotype. The chain recombines TRBV20-1 with TRBJ1-2; 7 bases are shared with TRBD1. The CDR3 runs 12 residues. The V segment lost 6 bases and the J segment 4 bases; nucleotides outside the gene matches: 5. The germline V gene has CDR1 DFQATT and CDR2 SNEGSKA (reference sequence). The CDR3 coding sequence is TGCAGTGCCTCAGGGGGTGCCTATGGCTACACCTTC. Translation gives CSASGGAYGYTF.